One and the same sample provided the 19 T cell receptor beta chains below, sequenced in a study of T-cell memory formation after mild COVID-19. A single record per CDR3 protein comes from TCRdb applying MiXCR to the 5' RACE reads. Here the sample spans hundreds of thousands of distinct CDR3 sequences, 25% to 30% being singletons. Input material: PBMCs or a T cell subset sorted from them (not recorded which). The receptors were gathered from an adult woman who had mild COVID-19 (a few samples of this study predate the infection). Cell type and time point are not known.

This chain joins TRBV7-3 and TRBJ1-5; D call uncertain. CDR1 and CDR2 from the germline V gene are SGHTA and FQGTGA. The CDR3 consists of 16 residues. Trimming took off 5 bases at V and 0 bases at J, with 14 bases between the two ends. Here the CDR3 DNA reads TGTGCCAGCAGCCTCCCGGCCCCAGATAGCAATCAGCCCCAGCATTTT. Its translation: CASSLPAPDSNQPQHF.

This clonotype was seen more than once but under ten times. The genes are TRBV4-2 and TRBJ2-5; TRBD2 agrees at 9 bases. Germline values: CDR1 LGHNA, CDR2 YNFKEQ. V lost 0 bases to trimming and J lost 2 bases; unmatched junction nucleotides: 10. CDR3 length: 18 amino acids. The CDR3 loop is CASSQDLAGGPWQETQYF. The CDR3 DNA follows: TGTGCCAGCAGCCAAGATTTGGCGGGGGGGCCTTGGCAAGAGACCCAGTACTTC.

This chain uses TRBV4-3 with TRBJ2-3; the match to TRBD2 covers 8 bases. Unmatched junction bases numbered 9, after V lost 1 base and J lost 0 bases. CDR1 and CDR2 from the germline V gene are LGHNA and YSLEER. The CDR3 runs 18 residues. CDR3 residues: CASSQGGLAGSSTDTQYF. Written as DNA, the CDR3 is TGCGCCAGCAGCCAAGGGGGGCTAGCGGGCTCTAGCACAGATACGCAGTATTTT.

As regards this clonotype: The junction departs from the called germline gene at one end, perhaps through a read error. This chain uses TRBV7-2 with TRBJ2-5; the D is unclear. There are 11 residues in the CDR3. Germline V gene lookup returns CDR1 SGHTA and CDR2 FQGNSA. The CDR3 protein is CASRLGETQYF. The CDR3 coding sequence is TGTGCCAGCAGATTAGGGGAGACCCAGTACTTC. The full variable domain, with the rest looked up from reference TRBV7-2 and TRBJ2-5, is GAGVSQSPSNKVTEKGKDVELRCDPISGHTALYWYRQSLGQGLEFLIYFQGNSAPDKSGLPSDRFSAERTGGSVSTLTIQRTQQEDSAVYLCASRLGETQYFGPGTRLLVL.

The CDR3 nucleotides read TGTGCCAGCAGGGGATCAACGGCTACTAGGGGCACTGAAGCTTTCTTT. Residues: CASRGSTATRGTEAFF. The chain uses TRBV12-3 or TRBV12-4 and TRBJ1-1, with D possibly matching TRBD1 (5 bases). This CDR3 region has 16 residues. V was clipped by 6 bases and J by 4 bases, with 21 bases between them.

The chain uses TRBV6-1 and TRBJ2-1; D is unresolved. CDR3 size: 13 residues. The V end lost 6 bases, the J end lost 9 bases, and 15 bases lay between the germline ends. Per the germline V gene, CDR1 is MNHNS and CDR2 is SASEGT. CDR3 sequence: CASSHGPTVEQFF. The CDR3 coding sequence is TGTGCCAGCAGCCACGGCCCGACTGTTGAGCAGTTCTTC.

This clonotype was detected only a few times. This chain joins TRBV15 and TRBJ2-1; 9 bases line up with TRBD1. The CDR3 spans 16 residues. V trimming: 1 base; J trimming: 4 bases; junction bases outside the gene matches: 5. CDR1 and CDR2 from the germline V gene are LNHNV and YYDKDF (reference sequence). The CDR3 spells CATSRGVGTGYNEQFF. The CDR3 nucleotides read TGTGCCACCAGCAGAGGGGTCGGGACAGGGTACAATGAGCAGTTCTTC.

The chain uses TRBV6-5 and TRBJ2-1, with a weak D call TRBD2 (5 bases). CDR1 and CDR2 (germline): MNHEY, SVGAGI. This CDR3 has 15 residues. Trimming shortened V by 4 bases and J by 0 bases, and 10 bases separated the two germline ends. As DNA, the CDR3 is TGTGCCAGCAGTTCCCGGGGAAGCTCCTACAATGAGCAGTTCTTC. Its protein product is CASSSRGSSYNEQFF.

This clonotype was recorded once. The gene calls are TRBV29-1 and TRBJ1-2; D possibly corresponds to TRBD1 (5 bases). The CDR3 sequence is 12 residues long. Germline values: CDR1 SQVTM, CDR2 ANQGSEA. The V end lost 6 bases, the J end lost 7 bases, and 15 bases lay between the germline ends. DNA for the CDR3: TGCAGCGTGGACGGGGCGTGGGGTGGCTACACCTTC. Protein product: CSVDGAWGGYTF.

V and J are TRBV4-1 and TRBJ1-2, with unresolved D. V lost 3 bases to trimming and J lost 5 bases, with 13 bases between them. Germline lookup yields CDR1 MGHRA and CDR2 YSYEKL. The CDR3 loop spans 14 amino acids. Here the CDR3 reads CASSHITLGYGYTF. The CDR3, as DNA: TGCGCCAGCAGCCATATAACTCTGGGGTATGGCTACACCTTC.

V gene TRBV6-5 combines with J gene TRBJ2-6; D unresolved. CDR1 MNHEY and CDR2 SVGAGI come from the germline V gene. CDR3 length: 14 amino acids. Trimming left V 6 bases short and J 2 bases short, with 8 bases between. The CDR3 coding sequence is TGTGCCAGCAGCTCTAGTCCTGGGGCCAACGTCCTGACTTTC. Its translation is CASSSSPGANVLTF.

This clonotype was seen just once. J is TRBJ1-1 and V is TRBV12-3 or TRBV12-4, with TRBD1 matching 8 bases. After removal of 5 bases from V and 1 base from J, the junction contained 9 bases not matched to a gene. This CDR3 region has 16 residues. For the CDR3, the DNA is TGTGCCAGCAGTACTCAGGGGGCTAGTAGGAACACTGAAGCTTTCTTT. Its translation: CASSTQGASRNTEAFF.

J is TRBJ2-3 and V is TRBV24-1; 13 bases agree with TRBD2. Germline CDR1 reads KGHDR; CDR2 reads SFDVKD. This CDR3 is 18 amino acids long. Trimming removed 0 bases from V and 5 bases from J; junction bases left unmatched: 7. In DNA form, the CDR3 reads TGTGCCACCAGTGATTTGCGGACTAGCGGGAGTTTAGGAGATACGCAGTATTTT. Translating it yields CATSDLRTSGSLGDTQYF.

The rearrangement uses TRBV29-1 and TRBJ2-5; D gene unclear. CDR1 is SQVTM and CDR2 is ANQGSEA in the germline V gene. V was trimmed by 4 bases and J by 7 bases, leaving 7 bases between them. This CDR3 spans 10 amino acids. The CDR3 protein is CSVGITTQYF. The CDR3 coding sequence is TGCAGCGTTGGTATCACGACCCAGTACTTC.

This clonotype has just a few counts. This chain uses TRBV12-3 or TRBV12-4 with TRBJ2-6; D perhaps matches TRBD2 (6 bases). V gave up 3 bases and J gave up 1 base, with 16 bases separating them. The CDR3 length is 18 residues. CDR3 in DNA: TGTGCCAGCAGTTTTTGGCCGTCGGGGACTTCTGGGGCCAACGTCCTGACTTTC. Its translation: CASSFWPSGTSGANVLTF.

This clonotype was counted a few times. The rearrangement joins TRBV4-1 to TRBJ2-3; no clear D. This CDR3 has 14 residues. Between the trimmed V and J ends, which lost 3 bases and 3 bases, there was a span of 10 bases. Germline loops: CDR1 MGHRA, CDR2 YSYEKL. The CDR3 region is CASSQEGLTDTQYF. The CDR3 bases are TGCGCCAGCAGCCAGGAAGGCTTAACAGATACGCAGTATTTT.

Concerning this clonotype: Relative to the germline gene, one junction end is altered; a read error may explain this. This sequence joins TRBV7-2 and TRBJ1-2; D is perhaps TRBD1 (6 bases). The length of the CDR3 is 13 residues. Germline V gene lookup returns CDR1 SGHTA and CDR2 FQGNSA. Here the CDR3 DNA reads TGTGCCAGCAGTTCAAGGGGGTCCTATGGATACACCTTC. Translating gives CASSSRGSYGYTF.

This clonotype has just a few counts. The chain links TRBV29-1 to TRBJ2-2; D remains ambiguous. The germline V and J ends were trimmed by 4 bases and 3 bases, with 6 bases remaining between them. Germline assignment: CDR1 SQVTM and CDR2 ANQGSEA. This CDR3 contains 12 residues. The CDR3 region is CSVGLDTGELFF. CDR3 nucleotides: TGCAGCGTTGGGTTAGACACCGGGGAGCTGTTTTTT.

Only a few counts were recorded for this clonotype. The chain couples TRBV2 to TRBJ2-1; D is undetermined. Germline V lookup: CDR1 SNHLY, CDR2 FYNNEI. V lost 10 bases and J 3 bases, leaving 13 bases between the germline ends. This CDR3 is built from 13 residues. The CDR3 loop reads CATSREHYNEQFF. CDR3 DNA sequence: TGTGCCACCTCAAGGGAACACTACAATGAGCAGTTCTTC.